This passage covers 17 T cell receptor beta chains from one sample sequenced in a study of T cell responses to AZD1222 COVID-19 vaccine. Profiling relied on immunoSEQ multiplex PCR, and the TCRdb table lists in-frame clones only, not all of them. The sample shows about 57,000 clones, 70% to 90% of them seen only once. This specimen consisted of peripheral blood, obtained on day 0 of AZD1222 vaccination. The source of these receptors is an adult in good health.

This clone was recorded a few times. At the DNA level, this CDR3 is encoded by other sequences in the same sample as well. The V call is TRBV5-1, the J call TRBJ2-5, with TRBD2 as a possible D gene (6 bases). The CDR3 loop spans 14 amino acids. Germline loops: CDR1 SGHRS, CDR2 YFSETQ. Trimming took 0 bases from V and 3 from J, leaving 9 bases between them. The CDR3 nucleotides are TGCGCCAGCAGCTTGGTCGGCGGGGAAGAGACCCAGTACTTC. Translated, it gives CASSLVGGEETQYF. Full variable domain (outside the CDR3, taken from reference TRBV5-1 and TRBJ2-5): KAGVTQTPRYLIKTRGQQVTLSCSPISGHRSVSWYQQTPGQGLQFLFEYFSETQRNKGNFPGRFSGRQFSNSRSEMNVSTLELGDSALYLCASSLVGGEETQYFGPGTRLLVL.

The chain links TRBV5-4 to TRBJ2-1, with TRBD2 matching over 13 bases. The CDR3 extends over 15 amino acids. The V segment lost 4 bases and the J segment 7 bases; nucleotides outside the gene matches: 5. Germline V gene sequence: CDR1 SGHNT, CDR2 YYREEE (reference sequence). CDR3 residues: CASSPGLAGENEQFF. The CDR3 DNA reads TGTGCCAGCAGCCCAGGACTAGCGGGAGAGAATGAGCAGTTCTTC.

The V gene is TRBV4-2, the J gene TRBJ1-1; unclear D gene. The CDR3 totals 13 residues. V lost 1 base to trimming and J lost 0 bases, with 3 bases between them. The germline V gene has CDR1 LGHNA and CDR2 YNFKEQ. CDR3 region: CASSQAMNTEAFF. CDR3 nucleotide sequence: TGTGCCAGCAGCCAAGCCATGAACACTGAAGCTTTCTTT.

The chain has TRBV24-1 and TRBJ2-1; tentative D call: TRBD1 (6 bases). The V gene lost 0 bases and the J gene lost 1 base, with 9 bases spanning the gap. The CDR3 is 16 residues long. In germline, CDR1 is KGHDR, CDR2 SFDVKD. CDR3 in amino acids: CATSDLQGRSYNEQFF. The CDR3 bases are TGTGCCACCAGTGATTTGCAGGGGCGGTCCTACAATGAGCAGTTCTTC.

The J gene is TRBJ1-1, the V gene TRBV6-5; D unresolved. Germline V lookup: CDR1 MNHEY, CDR2 SVGAGI. The V end lost 2 bases, the J end lost 0 bases, and 13 bases lay between the germline ends. The CDR3 has 16 residues. The CDR3, as DNA: TGTGCCAGCAGTTACAACCAGGATCCCATGAACACTGAAGCTTTCTTT. Protein: CASSYNQDPMNTEAFF.

This clone appeared once. V is TRBV28 and J is TRBJ2-1; D is perhaps TRBD2 (6 bases). Between the trimmed V and J ends, which lost 3 bases and 2 bases, there was a span of 11 bases. CDR1 is MDHEN, CDR2 SYDVKM, per germline. This CDR3 comprises 15 residues. The CDR3 sequence: CASSLVLATYNEQFF. CDR3 in DNA: TGTGCCAGCAGTTTGGTACTAGCCACCTACAATGAGCAGTTCTTC.

This clone showed up just once. V and J are TRBV4-2 and TRBJ2-3; D is uncertain. The CDR3 has 13 amino acids. Germline CDR1 reads LGHNA; CDR2 reads YNFKEQ. The V and J ends lost 4 bases and 9 bases respectively, with 14 bases between them. CDR3 nucleotide sequence: TGTGCCAGCAGCCCCGCCGAGCAGGTAACGCAGTATTTT. Protein sequence: CASSPAEQVTQYF.

The chain combines TRBV7-8 with TRBJ2-2; TRBD2 matches at 12 bases. The CDR3 is 18 residues long. Germline V gene data show CDR1 as SGHVS and CDR2 as FQNEAQ. Trimming cost V 7 bases and J 3 bases; bases outside gene matches: 12. CDR3 DNA sequence: TGTGCCAGCAACGTAGGGGCGGCTAGCGGGAGGGACACCGGGGAGCTGTTTTTT. Translated: CASNVGAASGRDTGELFF.

The chain carries TRBV9 and TRBJ1-1, with D maybe TRBD1 (5 bases). V was clipped by 0 bases and J by 11 bases, with 14 bases between them. The CDR3 runs to 13 residues. In germline, CDR1 is SGDLS, CDR2 YYNGEE. The CDR3 is CASSVGWMGEAFF. CDR3 sequence (DNA): TGTGCCAGCAGCGTAGGTTGGATGGGGGAGGCTTTCTTT.

A single count supports this clone. The V gene is TRBV4-2, the J gene TRBJ2-1; D is unclear. The length of the CDR3 is 13 residues. V lost 4 bases and J lost 4, with 8 bases in between. The germline CDR1 and CDR2 sequences are LGHNA and YNFKEQ. The DNA for the CDR3 is TGTGCCAGCAGCCCAATCGGTTACAATGAGCAGTTCTTC. Amino acid sequence: CASSPIGYNEQFF.

The chain links TRBV27 to TRBJ1-1, with D uncertain. The V end was cut by 3 bases, the J end by 4 bases, with 9 bases between. CDR1 and CDR2 from the germline V gene are MNHEY and SMNVEV (reference sequence). The CDR3 has 13 residues. CDR3 sequence reads: CASSFDIVTEAFF. CDR3 coding DNA: TGTGCCAGCAGTTTTGACATAGTCACTGAAGCTTTCTTT.

This chain joins TRBV5-1 and TRBJ1-6, with TRBD1 matching 9 bases. The germline V gene encodes CDR1 SGHRS and CDR2 YFSETQ. V dropped 4 bases and J dropped 8; count of bases not matched to a gene: 10. This CDR3 is 16 amino acids long. The CDR3 DNA follows: TGCGCCAGCAGCCCGTGGGACAGGGAGGATTATTCACCCCTCCACTTT. This sequence encodes CASSPWDREDYSPLHF.

The chain combines TRBV7-8 with TRBJ2-1, with TRBD1 as a possible D gene (5 bases). Germline V gives CDR1 SGHVS, CDR2 FQNEAQ. The V end was cut by 5 bases, the J end by 0 bases, with 14 bases between. This CDR3 spans 16 amino acids. DNA for the CDR3: TGTGCCAGCAGCCCCGTCAGCAGGGTCTCCTACAATGAGCAGTTCTTC. Its translation: CASSPVSRVSYNEQFF.

The rearrangement joins TRBV3-1 (or the pseudogene TRBV3-2) to TRBJ1-6; 8 nucleotides align to TRBD1. J gave up 7 bases and V 0 bases, and 8 bases lay outside the gene matches. Germline V gene data show CDR1 as LGHDT and CDR2 as YNNKEL (reference sequence). The CDR3 has 17 amino acids. The DNA for the CDR3 is TGTGCCAGCAGCCAAGATCCGAGGGGACAGGCGAATTCACCCCTCCACTTT. Translation: CASSQDPRGQANSPLHF.

The chain has TRBV28 and TRBJ1-2; a possible D gene is TRBD1 (6 bases). V was trimmed by 1 base and J by 4 bases, leaving 10 bases between them. Per germline, CDR1 MDHEN and CDR2 SYDVKM. The CDR3 covers 14 residues. CDR3 loop: CASSLFKQGYGYTF. Here the CDR3 DNA reads TGTGCCAGCAGTTTATTCAAACAGGGCTATGGCTACACCTTC.

The chain carries TRBV9 and TRBJ1-1, with 10 bases matching TRBD1. CDR1 is SGDLS and CDR2 is YYNGEE in the germline V gene. The trim removed 0 bases at V and 11 bases at J, leaving 7 bases unmatched. This CDR3 is built from 14 residues. The CDR3 is CASSVGDRGRGAFF. The CDR3 nucleotides are TGTGCCAGCAGCGTAGGGGACAGGGGACGCGGGGCTTTCTTT.

The rearrangement links TRBV14 to TRBJ2-1; 7 bases are a match to TRBD2. Trimming took 3 bases from V and 9 from J; bases not matched to a gene: 8. The length of the CDR3 is 14 residues. CDR1 is SGHDN, CDR2 FVKESK, per germline. The CDR3 DNA reads TGTGCCAGCAGCCAGGCCGGGGGGTTTGGTGAGCAGTTCTTC. It yields the protein CASSQAGGFGEQFF. The full variable domain, rest sourced from reference TRBV14 and TRBJ2-1, is EAGVTQFPSHSVIEKGQTVTLRCDPISGHDNLYWYRRVMGKEIKFLLHFVKESKQDESGMPNNRFLAERTGGTYSTLKVQPAELEDSGVYFCASSQAGGFGEQFFGPGTRLTVL.